This entry lists 28 T cell receptor beta chains sequenced from one sample in a study of OX40 agonist ivuxolimab in advanced cancers. The method was immunoSEQ multiplex PCR; TCRdb's version includes in-frame clones alone and lacks a portion of them. The sample consists of around 67,000 clones, roughly 85% of them appearing once. The sequenced sample was CD4+ or CD8+ T cells sorted from blood, obtained in a trial of the OX40 agonist ivuxolimab. The receptors were sampled from an adult with an advanced solid tumor such as melanoma, head and neck, liver or kidney cancer.

A word on this clone: Other DNA sequences in this specimen translate into the identical CDR3. V gene TRBV7-2 combines with J gene TRBJ2-5; TRBD1 aligns across 7 bases. V gave up 1 base and J gave up 4 bases; unmatched junction bases: 3. The CDR3 loop spans 14 amino acids. Per germline, CDR1 SGHTA and CDR2 FQGNSA. CDR3 DNA sequence: TGTGCCAGCAGCTTAGTAGGGGGCGCAGAGACCCAGTACTTC. It encodes CASSLVGGAETQYF. Using reference TRBV7-2 and TRBJ2-5 for the parts outside the CDR3, the full variable domain is GAGVSQSPSNKVTEKGKDVELRCDPISGHTALYWYRQSLGQGLEFLIYFQGNSAPDKSGLPSDRFSAERTGGSVSTLTIQRTQQEDSAVYLCASSLVGGAETQYFGPGTRLLVL.

The V call is TRBV10-2, the J call TRBJ1-5; 7 bases are a match to TRBD1. Germline assignment: CDR1 WSHSY and CDR2 SAAADI. This CDR3 has 13 residues. Trimming cost V 6 bases and J 7 bases; bases outside gene matches: 6. The CDR3 reads CASSEGARQPQHF. CDR3 nucleotide sequence: TGCGCCAGCAGCGAGGGGGCTCGCCAGCCCCAGCATTTT.

The V call is TRBV2, the J call TRBJ1-4, with TRBD1 matching over 9 bases. After removal of 5 bases from V and 7 bases from J, the junction contained 5 bases not matched to a gene. Germline V gives CDR1 SNHLY, CDR2 FYNNEI. The CDR3 length is 14 residues. CDR3 in DNA: TGTGCCAGCAGTAGGGACAGGGTGGGTGAAAAACTGTTTTTT. It specifies CASSRDRVGEKLFF. Filled out from reference TRBV2 and TRBJ1-4, the complete variable domain reads EPEVTQTPSHQVTQMGQEVILRCVPISNHLYFYWYRQILGQKVEFLVSFYNNEISEKSEIFDDQFSVERPDGSNFTLKIRSTKLEDSAMYFCASSRDRVGEKLFFGSGTQLSVL.

This rearrangement joins TRBV7-2 to TRBJ2-5; no definite D call. Germline CDR1 reads SGHTA; CDR2 reads FQGNSA. V was cut by 2 bases and J by 1 base, with 8 bases left in between. This CDR3 comprises 14 residues. As DNA, the CDR3 is TGTGCCAGCAGCTTAACGGGCGCCCAAGAGACCCAGTACTTC. Its protein product is CASSLTGAQETQYF.

The rearrangement links TRBV7-2 to TRBJ2-4; D perhaps matches TRBD2 (6 bases). Trimming removed 5 bases at V and 6 bases at J, with 14 bases between. This CDR3 has 14 amino acids. Germline V gene lookup returns CDR1 SGHTA and CDR2 FQGNSA. CDR3 nucleotides: TGTGCCAGCAGCCGCAACGTGGGGGGAAACATTCAGTACTTC. Translation gives CASSRNVGGNIQYF. The variable domain in full, with the rest retrieved from reference TRBV7-2 and TRBJ2-4, is GAGVSQSPSNKVTEKGKDVELRCDPISGHTALYWYRQSLGQGLEFLIYFQGNSAPDKSGLPSDRFSAERTGGSVSTLTIQRTQQEDSAVYLCASSRNVGGNIQYFGAGTRLSVL.

The rearrangement joins TRBV10-1 to TRBJ2-1; 8 bases map to TRBD2. J lost 4 bases, V lost 5 bases, and 4 bases had no gene match. The germline V gene has CDR1 WNHNN and CDR2 SYGVQD (reference sequence). The CDR3 consists of 14 residues. CDR3 in amino acids: CASSPSGQYNEQFF. CDR3 nucleotide sequence: TGCGCCAGCAGTCCTAGCGGGCAATACAATGAGCAGTTCTTC.

The rearrangement joins TRBV6-1 to TRBJ1-2; tentatively, D is TRBD1 (6 bases). Trimming shortened V by 7 bases and J by 2 bases, and 17 bases separated the two germline ends. Germline V lookup: CDR1 MNHNS, CDR2 SASEGT. The CDR3 spans 15 residues. The CDR3 spells CASTIGGSRNYGYTF. CDR3 sequence (DNA): TGTGCCAGCACCATAGGGGGGTCTCGGAACTATGGCTACACCTTC.

This chain joins TRBV6-1 and TRBJ2-5; TRBD2 matches 11 bases. With 0 bases clipped from V and 5 bases from J, the junction kept 11 bases outside the gene matches. CDR1 and CDR2 from the germline V gene are MNHNS and SASEGT. There are 18 residues in the CDR3. The CDR3: CASSEARASGGRRETQYF. The CDR3 DNA reads TGTGCCAGCAGTGAAGCGCGGGCTAGCGGGGGGCGGCGGGAGACCCAGTACTTC.

This chain connects TRBV5-1 to TRBJ2-7; D possibly corresponds to TRBD2 (6 bases). Germline V CDR1 and CDR2: SGHRS, YFSETQ. The CDR3 has 14 residues. The V and J ends lost 3 bases and 5 bases respectively, with 15 bases between them. CDR3: CASSSKVGGNEQYF. In DNA, the CDR3 is TGCGCCAGCAGCTCTAAGGTGGGGGGAAACGAGCAGTACTTC.

The J gene is TRBJ1-5, the V gene TRBV6-6; D unresolved. Trimming pared 2 bases from V and 4 bases from J, leaving 6 bases between. The V gene's germline CDR1 is MNHNY and CDR2 SVGAGI (reference sequence). This CDR3 has 13 amino acids. In nucleotides, the CDR3 is TGTGCCAGCAGTTACGGAGGGAATCAGCCCCAGCATTTT. Protein: CASSYGGNQPQHF.

This clone was observed a handful of times. The rearrangement uses TRBV7-6 and TRBJ2-5; perhaps D is TRBD1 or TRBD2 (7 bases each). V lost 5 bases to trimming and J lost 6 bases, with 13 bases between them. This CDR3 is 13 amino acids long. The V gene's germline CDR1 is SGHVS and CDR2 FNYEAQ. CDR3 sequence reads: CASSPQGGKTQYF. Written as DNA, the CDR3 is TGTGCCAGCAGCCCCCAGGGGGGGAAGACCCAGTACTTC.

The J gene is TRBJ1-4, the V gene TRBV5-8; no firm D call. The CDR3 has 14 residues. V was cut by 0 bases and J by 8 bases, with 11 bases left in between. Germline assignment: CDR1 SGHTS and CDR2 YDEGEE. The CDR3 reads CASSLVWEKEKLFF. The CDR3 nucleotides are TGTGCCAGCAGCTTGGTTTGGGAAAAGGAAAAACTGTTTTTT.

Details on this clone: The identical CDR3 is also encoded by other nucleotide sequences in the sample. V and J are TRBV19 and TRBJ2-1; TRBD2 agrees at 12 bases. Per the germline V gene, CDR1 is LNHDA and CDR2 is SQIVND (reference sequence). The J segment lost 0 bases and the V segment lost 1 base, leaving 4 bases of the junction unmatched. The CDR3 extends over 18 amino acids. The CDR3 DNA reads as TGTGCCAGTAGTATAGTAGAGGGACTAGCGGGCTCCTACAATGAGCAGTTCTTC. Translating gives CASSIVEGLAGSYNEQFF.

This clone has just one count. The chain has TRBV30 and TRBJ1-1, with unresolved D. The V gene's germline CDR1 is GTSNPN and CDR2 SVGIG (reference sequence). The V end lost 3 bases, the J end lost 0 bases, and 17 bases lay between the germline ends. This CDR3 contains 16 residues. The CDR3 DNA follows: TGTGCCTGGAGACATCATAAGGCGGGGATGAACACTGAAGCTTTCTTT. It encodes CAWRHHKAGMNTEAFF.

The genes are TRBV30 and TRBJ2-1; 13 bases map to TRBD2. CDR1 is GTSNPN and CDR2 is SVGIG in the germline V gene (reference sequence). V trimming: 3 bases; J trimming: 10 bases; junction bases outside the gene matches: 3. This CDR3 spans 13 amino acids. CDR3 loop: CAWSGLAGVEQFF. CDR3 DNA sequence: TGTGCCTGGAGCGGACTAGCGGGAGTGGAGCAGTTCTTC.

The chain combines TRBV7-2 with TRBJ1-5; D perhaps matches TRBD1 (6 bases). Trimming left V 6 bases short and J 0 bases short, with 12 bases between. The CDR3 length is 15 residues. Germline assignment: CDR1 SGHTA and CDR2 FQGNSA. Here the CDR3 reads CASRARQDSNQPQHF. The CDR3 DNA is TGTGCCAGCAGAGCGCGACAGGATAGCAATCAGCCCCAGCATTTT. The variable domain in full, completed from reference TRBV7-2 and TRBJ1-5, reads GAGVSQSPSNKVTEKGKDVELRCDPISGHTALYWYRQSLGQGLEFLIYFQGNSAPDKSGLPSDRFSAERTGGSVSTLTIQRTQQEDSAVYLCASRARQDSNQPQHFGDGTRLSIL.

The chain couples TRBV4-3 to TRBJ2-7, with 8 bases that match TRBD2. Germline V gene sequence: CDR1 LGHNA, CDR2 YSLEER. The CDR3 length is 15 residues. With V trimmed by 1 base and J by 4 bases, 6 bases remained unmatched. DNA of the CDR3: TGCGCCAGCAGCCAAGTGTACGGGGGGGATTACGAGCAGTACTTC. Its protein is CASSQVYGGDYEQYF.

The chain couples TRBV7-2 to TRBJ1-5; D might be TRBD1 (6 bases). V lost 5 bases and J lost 6, with 14 bases in between. The CDR3 totals 14 residues. Looked up from germline, CDR1 is SGHTA and CDR2 is FQGNSA. The DNA of the CDR3 is TGTGCCAGCAGCCCAGGGGCGCAGGGTCAGCCCCAGCATTTT. This translates into CASSPGAQGQPQHF.

This chain joins TRBV9 and TRBJ1-1, with 8 bases lining up with TRBD1. The V and J ends lost 3 bases and 4 bases, in that order; junction bases with no gene match: 2. This CDR3 has 13 amino acids. Germline assignment: CDR1 SGDLS and CDR2 YYNGEE. CDR3 region: CASSAQGGTEAFF. In nucleotides, the CDR3 is TGTGCCAGCAGCGCACAGGGGGGCACTGAAGCTTTCTTT.

V usage is TRBV11-2 and J usage is TRBJ2-3, with no clear D. CDR1 SGHAT and CDR2 FQNNGV come from the germline V gene. This CDR3 is 13 amino acids long. Trimming cost V 3 bases and J 1 base, with 5 bases left between them. The CDR3 here is CASSFSRTDTQYF. CDR3 in DNA: TGTGCCAGCAGCTTCTCCCGCACAGATACGCAGTATTTT.

The gene calls are TRBV13 and TRBJ1-2, with 10 nucleotides matching TRBD1. CDR1 is PRHDT and CDR2 is FYEKMQ in the germline V gene (reference sequence). This CDR3 contains 14 residues. After removal of 6 bases from V and 4 bases from J, the junction contained 5 bases not matched to a gene. CDR3: CASRGTGEGYGYTF. The CDR3 coding sequence is TGTGCCAGCAGAGGGACAGGGGAAGGCTATGGCTACACCTTC.

The V gene is TRBV7-9, the J gene TRBJ1-6, with D possibly TRBD1 on 5 matching bases. Trimming took 1 base from V and 7 from J, leaving 14 bases between them. The CDR3 loop spans 16 amino acids. CDR1 and CDR2 from the germline V gene are SEHNR and FQNEAQ (reference sequence). This CDR3 reads CASSLGALGANSPLHF. CDR3 nucleotides: TGTGCCAGCAGCTTAGGGGCATTAGGGGCGAATTCACCCCTCCACTTT.

The chain has TRBV30 and TRBJ1-1, with TRBD1 matching 7 bases. Germline CDR1 is GTSNPN and CDR2 is SVGIG (reference sequence). The CDR3 runs 14 residues. Trimming at V came to 4 bases and at J to 5 bases, leaving 10 bases not matched to a gene. Here the CDR3 reads CAWTGGGRGTEAFF. CDR3 bases: TGTGCCTGGACCGGAGGGGGCAGGGGGACTGAAGCTTTCTTT.

V usage is TRBV19 and J usage is TRBJ1-5, with D uncertain. The CDR3 runs to 13 residues. Germline V gives CDR1 LNHDA, CDR2 SQIVND (reference sequence). Trimming took 5 bases from V and 6 from J, leaving 11 bases between them. CDR3: CASSSDPGQPQHF. CDR3 nucleotides: TGTGCCAGTAGTTCGGACCCTGGTCAGCCCCAGCATTTT. The full variable domain, its missing parts supplied by reference TRBV19 and TRBJ1-5, is DGGITQSPKYLFRKEGQNVTLSCEQNLNHDAMYWYRQDPGQGLRLIYYSQIVNDFQKGDIAEGYSVSREKKESFPLTVTSAQKNPTAFYLCASSSDPGQPQHFGDGTRLSIL.

The chain links TRBV7-2 to TRBJ2-3; 7 bases are shared with TRBD2. J lost 0 bases, V lost 1 base, and 4 bases had no gene match. The CDR3 loop spans 16 amino acids. Per the germline V gene, CDR1 is SGHTA and CDR2 is FQGNSA. CDR3 protein: CASSLDGGRSTDTQYF. CDR3 DNA: TGTGCCAGCAGCTTAGATGGCGGGAGAAGCACAGATACGCAGTATTTT. The full variable domain, with the rest looked up from reference TRBV7-2 and TRBJ2-3, is GAGVSQSPSNKVTEKGKDVELRCDPISGHTALYWYRQSLGQGLEFLIYFQGNSAPDKSGLPSDRFSAERTGGSVSTLTIQRTQQEDSAVYLCASSLDGGRSTDTQYFGPGTRLTVL.

This clone appeared a single time. This sequence joins TRBV25-1 and TRBJ1-2, with a weak D call TRBD1 (6 bases). The CDR3 runs to 15 residues. Germline V gene sequence: CDR1 MGHDK, CDR2 SYGVNS. V was cut by 5 bases and J by 0 bases, with 13 bases left in between. CDR3 nucleotides: TGTGCCAGCAGTCACTGGACAGTAACTAACTATGGCTACACCTTC. Its translation: CASSHWTVTNYGYTF.

The chain employs TRBV7-2 and TRBJ2-2, with no clear D. The CDR3 runs 16 residues. The germline V gene has CDR1 SGHTA and CDR2 FQGNSA. V gave up 5 bases and J gave up 1 base, with 14 bases separating them. In DNA form, the CDR3 reads TGTGCCAGCAGCCCTAGGAGTCGCGGGAACACCGGGGAGCTGTTTTTT. It codes for CASSPRSRGNTGELFF.

The chain uses TRBV5-1 and TRBJ2-3, with TRBD1 identical over 8 bases. This CDR3 spans 15 amino acids. V lost 2 bases to trimming and J lost 1 base; unmatched junction nucleotides: 3. Germline V gives CDR1 SGHRS, CDR2 YFSETQ. Here the CDR3 DNA reads TGCGCCAGCAGCTTAGACAGGGGAGGCACAGATACGCAGTATTTT. Amino acids: CASSLDRGGTDTQYF.